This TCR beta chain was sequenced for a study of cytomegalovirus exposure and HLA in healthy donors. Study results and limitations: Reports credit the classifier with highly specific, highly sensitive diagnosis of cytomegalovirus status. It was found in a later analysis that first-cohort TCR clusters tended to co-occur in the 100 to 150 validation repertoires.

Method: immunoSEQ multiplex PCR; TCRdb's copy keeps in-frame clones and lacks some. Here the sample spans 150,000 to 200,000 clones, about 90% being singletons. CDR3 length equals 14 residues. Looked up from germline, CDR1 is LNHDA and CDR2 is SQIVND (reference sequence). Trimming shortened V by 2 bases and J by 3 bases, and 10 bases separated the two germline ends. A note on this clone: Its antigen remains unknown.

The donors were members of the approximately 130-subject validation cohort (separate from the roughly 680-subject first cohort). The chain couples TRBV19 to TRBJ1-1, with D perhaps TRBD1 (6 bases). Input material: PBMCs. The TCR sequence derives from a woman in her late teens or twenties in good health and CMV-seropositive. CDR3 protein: CASSIWGPYTEAFF. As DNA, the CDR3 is TGTGCCAGTAGTATATGGGGGCCGTACACTGAAGCTTTCTTT.